This note documents a single TCR beta chain sequence. Measured with immunoSEQ multiplex PCR; TCRdb has only the in-frame clones, and not every one. The repertoire holds almost 90,000 clones, with more than 75% as singletons. This entry is derived from a study of control samples from healthy donors and cancer patients. This CDR3 contains 13 residues. The V end was cut by 3 bases, the J end by 10 bases, with 10 bases between. Germline V gene sequence: CDR1 LNHDA, CDR2 SQIVND (reference sequence). This TCR derives from a woman aged 40 to 50 in good health. Sequenced material: blood. The chain recombines TRBV19 with TRBJ1-6; no definite D call. The CDR3 here is CASSIGGRSPLHF. For the CDR3, the DNA is TGTGCCAGTAGTATTGGAGGAAGATCACCCCTCCACTTT.